This record looks at one TCR beta chain sequence and its context. Profiled with immunoSEQ multiplex PCR; TCRdb holds only in-frame clones, not every one. Of around 64,000 clones in the sample, under 80% are singletons; the top ten hold approximately 51%. The record originates from a study of blood T cell repertoires in COVID-19. J gave up 4 bases and V 4 bases, and 10 bases lay outside the gene matches. The CDR3 extends over 16 amino acids. The germline V gene has CDR1 SGDLS and CDR2 YYNGEE. Participants classified as exposed had met a COVID-19 case within 2 weeks before study entry. The material sequenced was PBMCs or T cells enriched from blood (not recorded which). This chain uses TRBV9 with TRBJ1-3, with 8 positions matching TRBD1. The TCR sequence derives from a woman aged 55-70 years who had been exposed to COVID-19. The CDR3 loop reads CASSSSGQGAGNTIYF. CDR3 sequence (DNA): TGTGCCAGCAGCTCCTCCGGACAGGGAGCAGGAAACACCATATATTTT.